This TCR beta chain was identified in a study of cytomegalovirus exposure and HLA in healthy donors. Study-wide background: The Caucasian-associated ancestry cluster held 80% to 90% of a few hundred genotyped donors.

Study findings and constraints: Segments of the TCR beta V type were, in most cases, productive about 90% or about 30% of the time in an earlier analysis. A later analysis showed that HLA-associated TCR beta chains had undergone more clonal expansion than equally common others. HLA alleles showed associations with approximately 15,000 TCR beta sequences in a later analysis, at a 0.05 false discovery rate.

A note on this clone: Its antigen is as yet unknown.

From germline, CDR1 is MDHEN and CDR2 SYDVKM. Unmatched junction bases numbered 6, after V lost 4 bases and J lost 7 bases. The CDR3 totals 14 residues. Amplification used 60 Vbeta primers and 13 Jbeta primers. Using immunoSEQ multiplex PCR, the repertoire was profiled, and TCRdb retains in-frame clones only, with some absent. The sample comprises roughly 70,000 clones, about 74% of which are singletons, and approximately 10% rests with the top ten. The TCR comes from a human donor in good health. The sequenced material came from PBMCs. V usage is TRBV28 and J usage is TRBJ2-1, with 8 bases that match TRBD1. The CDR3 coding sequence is TGTGCCAGCAGTTCTACAGGGGGGAGAAATGAGCAGTTCTTC. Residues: CASSSTGGRNEQFF. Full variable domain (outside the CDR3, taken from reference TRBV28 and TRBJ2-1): DVKVTQSSRYLVKRTGEKVFLECVQDMDHENMFWYRQDPGLGLRLIYFSYDVKMKEKGDIPEGYSVSREKKERFSLILESASTNQTSMYLCASSSTGGRNEQFFGPGTRLTVL.